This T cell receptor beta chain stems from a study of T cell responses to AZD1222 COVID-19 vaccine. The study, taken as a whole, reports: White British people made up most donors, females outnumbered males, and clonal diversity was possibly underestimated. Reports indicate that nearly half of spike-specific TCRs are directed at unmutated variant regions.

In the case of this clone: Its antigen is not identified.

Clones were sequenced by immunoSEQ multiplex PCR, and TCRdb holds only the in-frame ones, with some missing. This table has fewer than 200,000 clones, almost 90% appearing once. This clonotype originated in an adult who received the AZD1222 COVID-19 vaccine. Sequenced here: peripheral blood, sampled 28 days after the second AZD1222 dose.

The CDR3 sequence is CASSLVQGYEKLFF. In DNA, the CDR3 is TGTGCCAGCAGTTTAGTCCAGGGCTATGAAAAACTGTTTTTT. This sequence joins TRBV27 and TRBJ1-4; D may be TRBD1 (5 bases). V gave up 2 bases and J gave up 6 bases, with 10 bases separating them. The CDR3 loop spans 14 amino acids. Per the germline V gene, CDR1 is MNHEY and CDR2 is SMNVEV (reference sequence).